This T cell receptor beta chain was profiled in a study of blood T cells in healthy people across ages. Regarding the study as a whole: Measured against age, TCR beta diversity per million T cells decreased in a roughly linear manner.

CDR1 is SGHVS, CDR2 FQNEAQ, per germline. Trimming took 3 bases from V and 0 from J, leaving 9 bases between them. This CDR3 comprises 14 residues. The authors ran a second PCR of roughly 6 to 11 cycles using a sample-barcoded 5' primer and a J-beta primer mix. The template-switch adaptor was a 5' adaptor with 12 random nucleotides. It tagged each cDNA molecule. TCRdb re-analysed the 5' RACE reads in MiXCR, keeping a single row per CDR3 protein. This table has about 640,000 distinct CDR3 sequences, roughly 31% appearing once. This clonotype has at least ten counts. The antigen remains undetermined. Healthy individuals of Caucasian origin from Russia, aged roughly 6 to 100, served as donors. Peripheral blood samples of 7.5 to 10 milliliters were drawn from each donor.

The clonotype originates from a woman older than 75 in good health. The rearrangement links TRBV7-8 to TRBJ2-7, with D uncertain. The specimen was blood. CDR3 bases: TGTGCCAGCAGCTTGCACGGTTCCTCCTACGAGCAGTACTTC. It encodes CASSLHGSSYEQYF.